This TCR beta chain was sequenced in a study of blood T cell repertoires in COVID-19. As for the study in general: Sites in the United States, Italy and Spain provided acute and convalescent COVID-19 samples. T cells, B-cell-depleted T cells, or PBMCs supplied cDNA or gDNA.

How the authors handled the data: Amplified reference gene primers provided the basis for estimating nucleated cell counts. Assay used: immunoSEQ multiplex PCR; TCRdb lists only in-frame clones, some missing. The V and J calls and clone size come from that table; D and trimming were worked out from the DNA. Among roughly 200,000 clones listed, approximately 84% were seen once. Sequencing was performed on peripheral blood. This receptor was identified in a woman aged 80 or over with acute or convalescent COVID-19.

The DNA of the CDR3 is TGTGCCAGCAGTTTACGTTACATTAGCGCGTCCGGGGAGACCCAGTACTTC. It encodes CASSLRYISASGETQYF. This chain connects TRBV27 to TRBJ2-5, with D tentatively TRBD2 (5 bases). Germline V gene lookup returns CDR1 MNHEY and CDR2 SMNVEV (reference sequence). V gave up 2 bases and J gave up 5 bases, with 21 bases separating them. The CDR3 consists of 17 residues.